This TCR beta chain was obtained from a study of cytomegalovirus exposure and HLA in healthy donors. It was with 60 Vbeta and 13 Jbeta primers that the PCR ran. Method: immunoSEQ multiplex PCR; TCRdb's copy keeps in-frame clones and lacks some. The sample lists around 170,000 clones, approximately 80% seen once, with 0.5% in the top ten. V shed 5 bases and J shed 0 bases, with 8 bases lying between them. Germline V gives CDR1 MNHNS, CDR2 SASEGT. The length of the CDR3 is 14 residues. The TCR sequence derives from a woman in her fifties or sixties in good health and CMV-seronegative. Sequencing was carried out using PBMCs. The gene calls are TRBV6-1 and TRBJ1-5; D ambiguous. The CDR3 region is CASSQKLSNQPQHF. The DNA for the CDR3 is TGTGCCAGCAGTCAAAAACTTAGCAATCAGCCCCAGCATTTT.